A selection of T cell receptor beta chains follows, all from one sample in a study of technical replicates of blood from a few donors. Data came from immunoSEQ multiplex PCR; TCRdb stores just in-frame clones and leaves some out. The sample carries about 66,000 clones, 88% recorded once. The sequencing sample was made of PBMCs. Source of these receptors: a human donor in good health. Some clones in this sample may be carry-over from other donors' samples. CDR3s include the opening cysteine and the closing phenylalanine or tryptophan. D genes are given only for firm matches.

D: TRBD2; J: TRBJ2-7; V: TRBV2; CDR3: CASSGLGRGSVAGGLEQYF
D: TRBD1; J: TRBJ2-1; V: TRBV30; CDR3: CAQNRGRYNEQFF
D: TRBD1; J: TRBJ2-2; V: TRBV19; CDR3: CASRWTGTTGELFF
D: TRBD2; J: TRBJ2-3; V: TRBV18; CDR3: CASSPGLAGGLFTDTQYF
D: -; J: TRBJ2-2; V: TRBV7-2; CDR3: CASSPAQDSGELFF
D: -; J: TRBJ1-3; V: TRBV7-6; CDR3: CASSLAGYGSGNTIYF
D: -; J: TRBJ1-1; V: TRBV25-1; CDR3: CASSEYGRGITEAFF
D: TRBD1; J: TRBJ1-2; V: TRBV10-3; CDR3: CAISGTGNGYTF
D: TRBD1; J: TRBJ1-1; V: TRBV5-1; CDR3: CASRAGTVNTEAFF
D: -; J: TRBJ2-3; V: TRBV18; CDR3: CASSPRGSSTDTQYF